Sequencing of this TCR beta chain was carried out in a study of post-analysis software for immune sequencing data. Study-wide results and limits: By F measure, samples from a shared preparation batch strongly co-clustered. Four to six TRBV segments, including TRBV5-6, TRBV5-1 and TRBV20-1, were more frequent in patients than controls.

Notes on this clonotype: Antigen specificity is unknown.

J was trimmed by 7 bases and V by 6 bases; bases with no gene match: 4. The germline CDR1 and CDR2 sequences are MNHEY and SMNVEV (reference sequence). CDR3 size: 13 residues. The authors incorporated unique molecular identifiers into the TCR beta cDNA libraries. From the PCR reads, TCRdb called clonotypes with MiXCR, one entry per CDR3 protein. The repertoire includes fewer than 700,000 distinct CDR3 sequences, 44% of them detected once, and about 1.8% sits in the top ten. Material for sequencing was blood. The V gene is TRBV27, the J gene TRBJ2-1; TRBD2 matches at 9 bases. This receptor was obtained from a girl aged 10 to 17 with multiple sclerosis. The DNA for the CDR3 is TGTGCCAGCAGAGCTAGCGGGGATAATGAGCAGTTCTTC. Translating it yields CASRASGDNEQFF.